Here is one TCR beta chain with its context. Clones were read by immunoSEQ multiplex PCR, and TCRdb kept only the in-frame ones, dropping some. In the table there are roughly 12,000 clones, roughly 93% of which are singletons. The data were obtained in a study of technical replicates of blood from a few donors. V lost 4 bases and J lost 3; bases outside the gene matches: 9. This CDR3 spans 17 amino acids. The germline gives CDR1 SGHRS, CDR2 YFSETQ. The source material was PBMCs. This sequence joins TRBV5-1 and TRBJ2-3; 12 positions agree with TRBD2. This receptor was taken from a human donor in good health. For the CDR3, the DNA is TGCGCCAGCAGCCCGCCGCTAGCGGGAGGGCATACAGATACGCAGTATTTT. It is translated as CASSPPLAGGHTDTQYF.